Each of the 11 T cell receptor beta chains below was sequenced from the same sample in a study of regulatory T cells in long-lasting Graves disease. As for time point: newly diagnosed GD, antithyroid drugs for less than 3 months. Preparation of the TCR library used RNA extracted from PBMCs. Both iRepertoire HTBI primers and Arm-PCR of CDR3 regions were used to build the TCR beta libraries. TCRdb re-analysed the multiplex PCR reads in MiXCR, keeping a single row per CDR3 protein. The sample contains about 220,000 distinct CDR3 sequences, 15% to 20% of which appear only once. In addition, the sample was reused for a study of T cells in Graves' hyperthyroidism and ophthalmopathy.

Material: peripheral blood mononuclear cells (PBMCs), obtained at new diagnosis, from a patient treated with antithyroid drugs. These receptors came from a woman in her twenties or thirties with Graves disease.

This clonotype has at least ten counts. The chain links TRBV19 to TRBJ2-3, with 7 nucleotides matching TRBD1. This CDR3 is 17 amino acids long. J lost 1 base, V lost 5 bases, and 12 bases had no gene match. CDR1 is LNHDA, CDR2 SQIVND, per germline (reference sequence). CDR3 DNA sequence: TGTGCCAGTAGTTCCATACTTACAGGGGTAGGCACAGATACGCAGTATTTT. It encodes CASSSILTGVGTDTQYF.

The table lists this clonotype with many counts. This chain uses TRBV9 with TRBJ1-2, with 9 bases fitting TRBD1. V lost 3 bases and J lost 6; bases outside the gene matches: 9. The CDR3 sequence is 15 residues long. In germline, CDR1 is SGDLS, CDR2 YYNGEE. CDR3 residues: CASSGPQGQGDGYTF. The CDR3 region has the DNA TGTGCCAGCAGCGGGCCCCAGGGACAGGGTGATGGCTACACCTTC.

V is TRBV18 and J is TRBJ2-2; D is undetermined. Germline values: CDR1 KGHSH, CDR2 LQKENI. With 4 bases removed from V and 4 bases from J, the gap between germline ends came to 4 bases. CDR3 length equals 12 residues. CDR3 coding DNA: TGTGCCAGCTCACTTAGCACCGGGGAGCTGTTTTTT. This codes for CASSLSTGELFF.

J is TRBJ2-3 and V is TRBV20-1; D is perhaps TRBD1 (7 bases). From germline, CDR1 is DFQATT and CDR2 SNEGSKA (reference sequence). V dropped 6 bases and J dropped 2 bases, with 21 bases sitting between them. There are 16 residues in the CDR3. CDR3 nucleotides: TGCAGTGCGCCAGAGGGGGCGGGGACTCTCACAGATACGCAGTATTTT. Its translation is CSAPEGAGTLTDTQYF.

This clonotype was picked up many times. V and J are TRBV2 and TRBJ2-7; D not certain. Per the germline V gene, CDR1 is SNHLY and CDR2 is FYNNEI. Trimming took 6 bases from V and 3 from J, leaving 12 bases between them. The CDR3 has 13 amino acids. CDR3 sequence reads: CASSHGILYEQYF. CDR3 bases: TGTGCCAGCAGCCATGGGATTCTCTACGAGCAGTACTTC.

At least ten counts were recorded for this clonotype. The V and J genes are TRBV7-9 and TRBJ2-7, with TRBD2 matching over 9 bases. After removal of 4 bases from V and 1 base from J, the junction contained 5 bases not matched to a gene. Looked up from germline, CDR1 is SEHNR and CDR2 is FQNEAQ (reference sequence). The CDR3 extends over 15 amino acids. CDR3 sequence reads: CASSSGSGSSYEQYF. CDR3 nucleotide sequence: TGTGCCAGCAGCTCCGGTAGCGGGAGTTCCTACGAGCAGTACTTC.

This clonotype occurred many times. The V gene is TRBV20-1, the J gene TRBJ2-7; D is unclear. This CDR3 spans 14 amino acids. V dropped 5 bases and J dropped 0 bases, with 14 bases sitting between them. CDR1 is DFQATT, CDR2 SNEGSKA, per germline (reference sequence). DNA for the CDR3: TGCAGTGCTTCGTCCCTCTCCGGCTCCTACGAGCAGTACTTC. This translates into CSASSLSGSYEQYF.

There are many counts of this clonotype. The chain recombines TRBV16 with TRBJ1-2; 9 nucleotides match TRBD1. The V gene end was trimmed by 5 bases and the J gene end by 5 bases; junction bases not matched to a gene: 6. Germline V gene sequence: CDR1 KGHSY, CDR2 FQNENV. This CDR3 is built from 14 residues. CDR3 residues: CASSEGTGLYGYTF. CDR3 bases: TGTGCCAGCAGCGAGGGGACAGGGCTGTATGGCTACACCTTC.

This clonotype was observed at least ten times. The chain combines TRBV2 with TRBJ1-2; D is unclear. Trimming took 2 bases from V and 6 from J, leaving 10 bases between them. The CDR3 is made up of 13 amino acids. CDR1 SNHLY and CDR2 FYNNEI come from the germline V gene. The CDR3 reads CASSESVEHGYTF. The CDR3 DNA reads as TGTGCCAGCAGTGAATCGGTCGAGCATGGCTACACCTTC. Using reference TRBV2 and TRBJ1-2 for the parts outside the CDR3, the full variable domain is EPEVTQTPSHQVTQMGQEVILRCVPISNHLYFYWYRQILGQKVEFLVSFYNNEISEKSEIFDDQFSVERPDGSNFTLKIRSTKLEDSAMYFCASSESVEHGYTFGSGTRLTVV.

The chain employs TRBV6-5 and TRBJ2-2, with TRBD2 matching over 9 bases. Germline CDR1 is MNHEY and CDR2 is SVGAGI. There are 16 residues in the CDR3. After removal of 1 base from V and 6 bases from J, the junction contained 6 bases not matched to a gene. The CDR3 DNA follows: TGTGCCAGCAGTTACTTTCCTAGCGGGACCGCCGGGGAGCTGTTTTTT. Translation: CASSYFPSGTAGELFF.

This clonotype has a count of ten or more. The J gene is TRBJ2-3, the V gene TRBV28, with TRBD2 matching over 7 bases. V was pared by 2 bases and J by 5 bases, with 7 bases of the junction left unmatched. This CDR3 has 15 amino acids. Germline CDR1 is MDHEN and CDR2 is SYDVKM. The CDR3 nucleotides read TGTGCCAGCAGTTTAATGGGACTAAACAGAGATACGCAGTATTTT. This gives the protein CASSLMGLNRDTQYF.